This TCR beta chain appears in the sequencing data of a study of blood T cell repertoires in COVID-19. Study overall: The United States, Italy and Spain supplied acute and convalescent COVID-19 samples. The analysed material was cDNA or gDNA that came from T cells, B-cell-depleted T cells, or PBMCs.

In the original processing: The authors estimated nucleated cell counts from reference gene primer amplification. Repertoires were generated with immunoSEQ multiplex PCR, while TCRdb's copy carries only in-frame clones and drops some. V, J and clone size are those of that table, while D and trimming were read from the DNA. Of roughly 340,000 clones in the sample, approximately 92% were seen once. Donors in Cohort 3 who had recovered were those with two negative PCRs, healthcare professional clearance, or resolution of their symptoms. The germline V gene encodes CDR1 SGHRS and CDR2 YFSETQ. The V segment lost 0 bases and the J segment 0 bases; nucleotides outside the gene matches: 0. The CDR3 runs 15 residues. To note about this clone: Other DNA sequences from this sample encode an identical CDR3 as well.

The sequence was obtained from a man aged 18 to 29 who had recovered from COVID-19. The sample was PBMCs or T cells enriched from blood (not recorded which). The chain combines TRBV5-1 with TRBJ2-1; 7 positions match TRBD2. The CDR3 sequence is CASSLGGSSYNEQFF. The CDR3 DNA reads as TGCGCCAGCAGCTTGGGCGGGAGCTCCTACAATGAGCAGTTCTTC.